This T cell receptor beta chain emerged from a study of blood T cell repertoires in COVID-19. Overall study: Sites in the United States, Italy and Spain provided acute and convalescent COVID-19 samples.

Seattle's cohort entered during active infection and was followed longitudinally. Clones were read by immunoSEQ multiplex PCR, and TCRdb kept only the in-frame ones, dropping some. The repertoire holds about 150,000 clones, with approximately 85% as singletons. V lost 6 bases, J lost 0 bases, and 15 bases stayed unmatched. CDR1 and CDR2 from the germline V gene are MNHNY and SVGAGI (reference sequence). This CDR3 is built from 20 residues. This clone was found once. The rearrangement uses TRBV6-6 and TRBJ2-7; TRBD2 agrees at 15 bases. The sequenced sample consisted of peripheral blood. The TCR was taken from a man in his fifties or sixties with COVID-19, enrolled during active disease. CDR3 loop: CASSPRDRGLAGGFSYEQYF. The CDR3 bases are TGTGCCAGCAGCCCCCGGGACAGGGGACTAGCGGGAGGTTTCTCCTACGAGCAGTACTTC.